Each of the 25 T cell receptor beta chains below was sequenced from the same sample in a study of cytotoxic CD8 clonotypes in ibrutinib-treated CLL. The protocol was immunoSEQ multiplex PCR, while the TCRdb copy is restricted to in-frame clones and leaves out a portion. The sample shows under 200,000 clones, about 84% of them seen only once. The sample consisted of PBMCs, taken after 24 months of ibrutinib treatment. The receptors originated from a human donor with chronic lymphocytic leukemia.

Only one count was recorded for this clone. V gene TRBV27 combines with J gene TRBJ2-7; D tentatively reads TRBD1 or TRBD2 (6 bases each). The CDR3 runs to 16 residues. V lost 7 bases, J lost 2 bases, and 21 bases lay in between. Germline CDR1 and CDR2: MNHEY and SMNVEV (reference sequence). CDR3 protein: CASTPRGEPFPYEQYF. CDR3 in DNA: TGTGCCAGCACGCCAAGGGGGGAACCGTTCCCCTACGAGCAGTACTTC.

The CDR3 nucleotides are TGTGCCTGGAGTGTAAGGATGGACAGGAAGAACACTGAAGCTTTCTTT. Translated: CAWSVRMDRKNTEAFF. The chain carries TRBV30 and TRBJ1-1; 7 bases map to TRBD1. This CDR3 has 16 residues. The V segment lost 0 bases and the J segment 1 base; nucleotides outside the gene matches: 8. Germline CDR1 GTSNPN, CDR2 SVGIG (reference sequence).

The rearrangement joins TRBV23-1 to TRBJ2-3; TRBD1 matches 8 bases. TRBV23-1 counts as an open reading frame of uncertain function. Unmatched junction bases numbered 18, after V lost 0 bases and J lost 4 bases. The CDR3 sequence is 20 residues long. CDR3 sequence reads: CASSQSERISGQGQSDTQYF. In DNA, the CDR3 is TGCGCCAGCAGTCAATCGGAACGAATCAGCGGACAGGGACAATCAGATACGCAGTATTTT.

V gene TRBV18 combines with J gene TRBJ1-3; no clear D. The ends were cut back, 3 bases at V and 3 bases at J, with 9 bases in the middle. The germline V gene has CDR1 KGHSH and CDR2 LQKENI. The CDR3 runs to 14 residues. As DNA, the CDR3 is TGTGCCAGCTCACCGTGGACCGATGGAAACACCATATATTTT. This gives the protein CASSPWTDGNTIYF.

The chain has TRBV10-1 and TRBJ1-1; D gene unclear. CDR3 size: 13 residues. The germline V gene has CDR1 WNHNN and CDR2 SYGVQD (reference sequence). Trimming cost V 8 bases and J 1 base, with 11 bases left between them. The CDR3 loop is CASRRTGNTEAFF. CDR3 DNA sequence: TGCGCCAGCCGTAGGACGGGGAACACTGAAGCTTTCTTT.

This chain links TRBV30 with TRBJ1-2, with TRBD1 matching over 9 bases. V trimming: 2 bases; J trimming: 3 bases; junction bases outside the gene matches: 7. Germline V lookup: CDR1 GTSNPN, CDR2 SVGIG (reference sequence). The CDR3 sequence is 15 residues long. The chain's CDR3 is CAWSPPGQGHYGYTF. Written as DNA, the CDR3 is TGTGCCTGGAGTCCTCCGGGACAGGGCCACTATGGCTACACCTTC.

This chain joins TRBV7-2 and TRBJ2-7; a possible D gene is TRBD1 (5 bases). Trimming removed 5 bases from V and 0 bases from J, with 14 bases in between. In germline, CDR1 is SGHTA, CDR2 FQGNSA. This CDR3 is 15 amino acids long. The CDR3 sequence: CASSPGWVDSYEQYF. The CDR3 coding sequence is TGTGCCAGCAGCCCAGGGTGGGTGGACTCCTACGAGCAGTACTTC.

The chain recombines TRBV5-1 with TRBJ1-6; D perhaps matches TRBD1 (5 bases). Germline V lookup: CDR1 SGHRS, CDR2 YFSETQ. The CDR3 loop spans 13 amino acids. Between the trimmed V and J ends, which lost 6 bases and 7 bases, there was a span of 11 bases. This chain's CDR3 is CASIREGNSPLHF. Here the CDR3 DNA reads TGCGCCAGCATCCGGGAGGGGAATTCACCCCTCCACTTT.

The rearrangement joins TRBV25-1 to TRBJ2-1; 10 nucleotides match TRBD1. This CDR3 has 17 amino acids. The ends lost 4 bases at V and 1 base at J; junction bases unmatched: 7. From germline, CDR1 is MGHDK and CDR2 SYGVNS. This CDR3 is CASSGDRGRMSYNEQFF. The CDR3 bases are TGTGCCAGCAGTGGGGACAGGGGTCGCATGTCCTACAATGAGCAGTTCTTC.

This clone appeared once. The chain is built from TRBV19 and TRBJ2-7; D remains unclear. The germline V gene has CDR1 LNHDA and CDR2 SQIVND (reference sequence). This CDR3 has 15 residues. With 3 bases removed from V and 9 bases from J, the gap between germline ends came to 21 bases. CDR3 coding DNA: TGTGCCAGTAGTATTGAACTCCTTGGGTTATCGGGGCAGTACTTC. Its translation is CASSIELLGLSGQYF.

The chain links TRBV5-4 to TRBJ2-7; 10 bases are shared with TRBD2. Trimming cost V 3 bases and J 4 bases; bases outside gene matches: 7. Germline V CDR1 and CDR2: SGHNT, YYREEE (reference sequence). The CDR3 sequence is 15 residues long. CDR3 sequence: CASSSGTSVLYEQYF. As DNA, the CDR3 is TGTGCCAGCAGCTCCGGGACTAGCGTCTTGTACGAGCAGTACTTC. Variable domain in full (rest from reference TRBV5-4 and TRBJ2-7): ETGVTQSPTHLIKTRGQQVTLRCSSQSGHNTVSWYQQALGQGPQFIFQYYREEENGRGNFPPRFSGLQFPNYSSELNVNALELDDSALYLCASSSGTSVLYEQYFGPGTRLTVT.

The chain recombines TRBV19 with TRBJ2-3, with 9 bases lining up with TRBD2. This CDR3 is built from 16 residues. With V trimmed by 1 base and J by 2 bases, 4 bases remained unmatched. CDR1 and CDR2 (germline): LNHDA, SQIVND (reference sequence). The chain's CDR3 is CASSIASGMLTDTQYF. The CDR3, as DNA: TGTGCCAGTAGTATAGCTAGCGGGATGCTCACAGATACGCAGTATTTT. The full variable domain, its missing parts supplied by reference TRBV19 and TRBJ2-3, is DGGITQSPKYLFRKEGQNVTLSCEQNLNHDAMYWYRQDPGQGLRLIYYSQIVNDFQKGDIAEGYSVSREKKESFPLTVTSAQKNPTAFYLCASSIASGMLTDTQYFGPGTRLTVL.

The CDR3 is CASTPHGQGNQPQHF. As DNA, the CDR3 is TGTGCCAGCACCCCCCATGGACAGGGTAATCAGCCCCAGCATTTT. The rearrangement joins TRBV2 to TRBJ1-5; 8 nucleotides align to TRBD1. V lost 7 bases to trimming and J lost 4 bases; unmatched junction nucleotides: 9. There are 15 residues in the CDR3. The germline CDR1 and CDR2 sequences are SNHLY and FYNNEI.

This chain connects TRBV6-1 to TRBJ2-1, with 9 nucleotides matching TRBD2. The CDR3 has 14 amino acids. Germline V lookup: CDR1 MNHNS, CDR2 SASEGT. V dropped 4 bases and J dropped 9; count of bases not matched to a gene: 7. The DNA of the CDR3 is TGTGCCAGCAGTGGCGGACTAGCGTGGGGTGAGCAGTTCTTC. Amino acids: CASSGGLAWGEQFF.

This rearrangement joins TRBV2 to TRBJ1-4; TRBD1 agrees at 9 bases. V was clipped by 6 bases and J by 8 bases; unmatched bases: 10. Germline assignment: CDR1 SNHLY and CDR2 FYNNEI. The CDR3 totals 15 residues. The CDR3 bases are TGTGCCAGCAGGGCTGACAGGGGGGTTGGGGAAAAACTGTTTTTT. It yields the protein CASRADRGVGEKLFF.

This sequence joins TRBV11-1 and TRBJ2-5, with D perhaps matching TRBD1 or TRBD2 (5 bases each). The CDR3 is 16 residues long. The germline V gene has CDR1 SGHAT and CDR2 FQDESV (reference sequence). Trimming cost V 2 bases and J 1 base, with 14 bases left between them. CDR3 region: CASSLSILGTQETQYF. DNA of the CDR3: TGTGCCAGCAGCTTATCCATCCTAGGGACCCAAGAGACCCAGTACTTC.

V and J are TRBV30 and TRBJ1-1, with TRBD1 identical over 7 bases. J gave up 0 bases and V 3 bases, and 4 bases lay outside the gene matches. Germline-derived CDR1 and CDR2 are GTSNPN and SVGIG (reference sequence). There are 14 residues in the CDR3. In DNA, the CDR3 is TGTGCCTGGAGCAGCGGGACAGTGAACACTGAAGCTTTCTTT. Translation: CAWSSGTVNTEAFF.

The V and J genes are TRBV11-2 and TRBJ2-1; 11 bases are shared with TRBD2. The CDR3 consists of 17 residues. V shed 5 bases, J shed 9 bases, and the junction held 15 bases outside the gene matches. From germline, CDR1 is SGHAT and CDR2 FQNNGV. As DNA, the CDR3 is TGTGCCAGCAGCCTCACATCCACTAGCGGGAGAATAGGTGAGCAGTTCTTC. Translation gives CASSLTSTSGRIGEQFF.

This clone has a single count. This sequence joins TRBV7-9 and TRBJ1-2; the D is unclear. V was cut by 5 bases and J by 8 bases, with 12 bases left in between. Germline V lookup: CDR1 SEHNR, CDR2 FQNEAQ (reference sequence). This CDR3 has 12 residues. The CDR3 nucleotides read TGTGCCAGCAGCCTCACCCTAGAGGGCTACACCTTC. Its protein is CASSLTLEGYTF.

This chain connects TRBV27 to TRBJ1-1, with 8 nucleotides matching TRBD1. The V gene end was trimmed by 1 base and the J gene end by 6 bases; junction bases not matched to a gene: 7. CDR3 length: 15 amino acids. Germline assignment: CDR1 MNHEY and CDR2 SMNVEV (reference sequence). As DNA, the CDR3 is TGTGCCAGCAGTTTATATGGACAGGGTTTGTCTGAAGCTTTCTTT. This encodes CASSLYGQGLSEAFF.

Only a few counts were recorded for this clone. The chain carries TRBV18 and TRBJ2-7; D is unresolved. Germline CDR1 is KGHSH and CDR2 is LQKENI. The CDR3 length is 14 residues. The V and J ends lost 3 bases and 5 bases respectively, with 14 bases between them. CDR3 coding DNA: TGTGCCAGCTCACCCAAGCTTAGTTCCGACGAGCAGTACTTC. This codes for CASSPKLSSDEQYF.

The J gene is TRBJ1-2, the V gene TRBV6-5, with a weak D call TRBD1 (5 bases). From germline, CDR1 is MNHEY and CDR2 SVGAGI. The CDR3 extends over 14 amino acids. The ends were cut back, 5 bases at V and 2 bases at J, with 12 bases in the middle. In nucleotides, the CDR3 is TGTGCCAGCAGTACCAGGGACGGAAACTATGGCTACACCTTC. It codes for CASSTRDGNYGYTF.

This chain joins TRBV7-8 and TRBJ2-1, with 10 bases lining up with TRBD2. In germline, CDR1 is SGHVS, CDR2 FQNEAQ. The length of the CDR3 is 18 residues. J lost 3 bases, V lost 7 bases, and 15 bases had no gene match. The CDR3 DNA follows: TGTGCCAGCAATCCGGGACTAGCGTCGGTAGGGAACTACAATGAGCAGTTCTTC. Its protein is CASNPGLASVGNYNEQFF.

The V and J genes are TRBV7-6 and TRBJ2-7, with D possibly being TRBD2 (6 bases). The germline V and J ends were trimmed by 1 base and 0 bases, with 13 bases remaining between them. Germline V lookup: CDR1 SGHVS, CDR2 FNYEAQ. The CDR3 loop spans 16 amino acids. The CDR3 region is CASSLVSGAFSYEQYF. Written as DNA, the CDR3 is TGTGCCAGCAGCTTAGTATCGGGAGCGTTCTCCTACGAGCAGTACTTC.

The gene calls are TRBV28 and TRBJ1-2, with 9 bases fitting TRBD1. V lost 6 bases, J lost 4 bases, and 9 bases stayed unmatched. This CDR3 has 15 amino acids. Germline V CDR1 and CDR2: MDHEN, SYDVKM. The CDR3 sequence: CASSIRDRVLYGYTF. The DNA of the CDR3 is TGTGCCAGCAGCATCCGGGACAGGGTCCTCTATGGCTACACCTTC.